This is a list of T cell receptor beta chains from one sample in a study of glioma-infiltrating T cells after dendritic cell vaccination. Libraries were prepared by immunoSEQ multiplex PCR; TCRdb keeps only in-frame clonotypes and omits some of them. The top ten clones hold 5.3% of a sample with about 50,000 clones, approximately 90% of them seen once. This specimen consisted of blood, obtained after dendritic cell vaccination. Receptors were obtained from a human donor with glioblastoma. Both conserved end residues are part of each CDR3. Fields, in order: CDR3 DNA, CDR3 protein, D gene, J gene, V gene, clone size. D genes are given only for firm matches. Clone size, where shown, is once, few, many, or a class for clones that have expanded.

DNA: TGTGCCAGCTCACCCGGGCCAGGGAACCAAGAGACCCAGTACTTC; CDR3: CASSPGPGNQETQYF; D: -; J: TRBJ2-5; V: TRBV18; size: -
DNA: TGTGCCAGCTCACCGACAGTCTACGAGCAGTACTTC; CDR3: CASSPTVYEQYF; D: -; J: TRBJ2-7; V: TRBV18; size: -
DNA: TGTGCCAGTACCGACAGCAGCTCCTACAATGAGCAGTTCTTC; CDR3: CASTDSSSYNEQFF; D: -; J: TRBJ2-1; V: TRBV19; size: -
DNA: TGCGCCAGCAGCCAAGAGGTGGGCCGAGCGGGGCAATACAATGAGCAGTTCTTC; CDR3: CASSQEVGRAGQYNEQFF; D: TRBD2; J: TRBJ2-1; V: TRBV4-3; size: once
DNA: TGTGCCAGCAGCTTAGTTTATCCTGGACAGGGGAGACGAGAGACCCAGTACTTC; CDR3: CASSLVYPGQGRRETQYF; D: TRBD1; J: TRBJ2-5; V: TRBV7-2; size: -
DNA: TGTGCCAGCAGCGCCCGCCCGGACAGCTACCAAGAGACCCAGTACTTC; CDR3: CASSARPDSYQETQYF; D: -; J: TRBJ2-5; V: TRBV9; size: -
DNA: TGTGCCAGCAGCTCAGGCCGGGAATACGAGCAGTACTTC; CDR3: CASSSGREYEQYF; D: -; J: TRBJ2-7; V: TRBV28; size: -
DNA: TGTGCCAGCAGGGGACTAGCGGGAGAAGAGACCCAGTACTTC; CDR3: CASRGLAGEETQYF; D: TRBD2; J: TRBJ2-5; V: TRBV7-9; size: -
DNA: TGTGCCAGCAGTTTACCCAGGGGGCTTGGATACTACGAGCAGTACTTC; CDR3: CASSLPRGLGYYEQYF; D: TRBD1; J: TRBJ2-7; V: TRBV28; size: once
DNA: TGTGCCAGCAGCCCCGAACGAGGGAAGGGGGCTAACTATGGCTACACCTTC; CDR3: CASSPERGKGANYGYTF; D: -; J: TRBJ1-2; V: TRBV9; size: -
DNA: TGTGCCAGCAGTGAAATCCGGGGGTCCTCCTATGGCTACACCTTC; CDR3: CASSEIRGSSYGYTF; D: -; J: TRBJ1-2; V: TRBV2; size: -
DNA: TGTGCCAGCAGCGGAGATTCATACGAGCAGTACTTC; CDR3: CASSGDSYEQYF; D: -; J: TRBJ2-7; V: TRBV9; size: -
DNA: TGTGCCAGCAGTATTTATACTAGCGGGAGATGGTACGAGCAGTACTTC; CDR3: CASSIYTSGRWYEQYF; D: TRBD2; J: TRBJ2-7; V: TRBV28; size: -
DNA: TGTGCCAGCAGCACGGACAGGGTTGGGAATGGCTACACCTTC; CDR3: CASSTDRVGNGYTF; D: TRBD1; J: TRBJ1-2; V: TRBV6-5; size: -
DNA: TGTGCCATCAGTGATCAGGGGACGTATGGAAAACTGTTTTTT; CDR3: CAISDQGTYGKLFF; D: -; J: TRBJ1-4; V: TRBV10-3; size: -
DNA: TGTGCCAGCAGCGAAGATAGTGCCCAAAGTAGCACAGATACGCAGTATTTT; CDR3: CASSEDSAQSSTDTQYF; D: -; J: TRBJ2-3; V: TRBV28; size: -
DNA: TGCGCCAGCAGTGAGTCGACGTTACCCTCGGGGGAGGGTTTATACGAGCAGTACTTC; CDR3: CASSESTLPSGEGLYEQYF; D: TRBD2; J: TRBJ2-7; V: TRBV10-1; size: -
DNA: TGTGCCAGCAGCTTAGGTTTCGGAGATACGCAGTATTTT; CDR3: CASSLGFGDTQYF; D: -; J: TRBJ2-3; V: TRBV7-2; size: -
DNA: TGTGCCAGCAGCTTATCTAGCGGGACCGAGCAGTACTTC; CDR3: CASSLSSGTEQYF; D: TRBD2; J: TRBJ2-7; V: TRBV11-2; size: -
DNA: TGTGCTAGCAGCCCCGGACTATCCTACAATGAGCAGTTCTTC; CDR3: CASSPGLSYNEQFF; D: -; J: TRBJ2-1; V: TRBV7-7; size: -
DNA: TGCGCCAGCAGCTTGTGGGGGACTAGCGGGAGGGACGGCGAGCAGTACTTC; CDR3: CASSLWGTSGRDGEQYF; D: TRBD2; J: TRBJ2-7; V: TRBV5-1; size: -
DNA: TGTGCCTGGATGGAGGGAAACACCATATATTTT; CDR3: CAWMEGNTIYF; D: -; J: TRBJ1-3; V: TRBV30; size: -
DNA: TGTGCCAGCACCCCGGGCGGCTCCCTGGGAGGCGGTGAGCAGTTCTTC; CDR3: CASTPGGSLGGGEQFF; D: -; J: TRBJ2-1; V: TRBV6-6; size: -
DNA: TGTGCCAGCAGCCCACAGGGGGGAAATCAGCCCCAGCATTTT; CDR3: CASSPQGGNQPQHF; D: TRBD1; J: TRBJ1-5; V: TRBV4-2; size: -
DNA: TGTGCCAGCAGCTCCAGGGTGAACACTGAAGCTTTCTTT; CDR3: CASSSRVNTEAFF; D: -; J: TRBJ1-1; V: TRBV6-6; size: few
DNA: TGTGCCAGCACCCCCTCGGACAGGGGGCAAGAGCAGTACTTC; CDR3: CASTPSDRGQEQYF; D: TRBD1; J: TRBJ2-7; V: TRBV2; size: -
DNA: TGTGCCAGCAGTGACTCTGTACAGTTAAACACCGGGGAGCTGTTTTTT; CDR3: CASSDSVQLNTGELFF; D: -; J: TRBJ2-2; V: TRBV6-4; size: once
DNA: TGTGCCAGCAGTTTCATCCTCGACAGGGGATTGAGGCATCAGCCCCAGCATTTT; CDR3: CASSFILDRGLRHQPQHF; D: TRBD1; J: TRBJ1-5; V: TRBV2; size: large
DNA: TGTGCCAGCAGCCGGGACAGGGTTTACGGCTACACCTTC; CDR3: CASSRDRVYGYTF; D: TRBD1; J: TRBJ1-2; V: TRBV7-2; size: -
DNA: TGTGCCAGCAGCTTAGGGGGACAGCCTGAAGCTTTCTTT; CDR3: CASSLGGQPEAFF; D: TRBD1; J: TRBJ1-1; V: TRBV7-2; size: -
DNA: TGTGCCAGCAGCACCCGGGCTCCTCGGGGGGAAAAACTGTTTTTT; CDR3: CASSTRAPRGEKLFF; D: -; J: TRBJ1-4; V: TRBV9; size: -
DNA: TGCAGTGCTAGCCTGTCCTACGAGCAGTACTTC; CDR3: CSASLSYEQYF; D: -; J: TRBJ2-7; V: TRBV20-1; size: -
DNA: TGTGCCACCAGCGCAGGGATCTCTGGAAACACCATATATTTT; CDR3: CATSAGISGNTIYF; D: -; J: TRBJ1-3; V: TRBV15; size: -
DNA: TGTGCCAGCAGCAAAAACGCTCGGGAGAGGGAGCAGTACTTC; CDR3: CASSKNAREREQYF; D: -; J: TRBJ2-7; V: TRBV5-4; size: -
DNA: TGTGCCAGCAGCCACTTACTAGCGGAGCCTTACAATGAGCAGTTCTTC; CDR3: CASSHLLAEPYNEQFF; D: TRBD2; J: TRBJ2-1; V: TRBV14; size: -
DNA: TGTGCCAGCAGCCGGAGGACTAGCGGGAGCGGCGGGGAGCTGTTTTTT; CDR3: CASSRRTSGSGGELFF; D: TRBD2; J: TRBJ2-2; V: TRBV11-2; size: -
DNA: TGTGCCAGCAGCTTAGGTGGGTTAGGGGGGGCGGCCAACGTCCTGACTTTC; CDR3: CASSLGGLGGAANVLTF; D: -; J: TRBJ2-6; V: TRBV7-9; size: few
DNA: TGTGCCATCAGCGATTCCAGGGGGGTCTACGAGCAGTACTTC; CDR3: CAISDSRGVYEQYF; D: -; J: TRBJ2-7; V: TRBV10-3; size: -
DNA: TGTGCCAGCAGCGTAGCCCCCACACAGAACACTGAAGCTTTCTTT; CDR3: CASSVAPTQNTEAFF; D: -; J: TRBJ1-1; V: TRBV9; size: -
DNA: TGTGCCAGCAGTGGAGGGGGCGTGGTGAACACTGAAGCTTTCTTT; CDR3: CASSGGGVVNTEAFF; D: TRBD1; J: TRBJ1-1; V: TRBV2; size: -
DNA: TGTGCCAGCGGGGGGACCTTTACCTACGAGCAGTACTTC; CDR3: CASGGTFTYEQYF; D: -; J: TRBJ2-7; V: TRBV2; size: -